A selection of T cell receptor beta chains follows, all from one sample in a study of shared clonotypes between healthy human individuals. Data came from immunoSEQ multiplex PCR; TCRdb stores just in-frame clones and leaves some out. The repertoire includes a few hundred thousand clones, 70% to 85% of them detected once, and around 12% sits in the top ten. Input material: PBMCs. The receptors shown here come from a woman aged 40 to 49 in good health. Some clones in this sample may be carry-over from other donors' samples. Each CDR3 is given with its conserved first and last residue. The D gene is left open where the match is weak. Size is omitted from some rows. Given values are once, few, many or a class for expanded clones.

CDR3 protein | CDR3 DNA | J gene | D gene | V gene | clone size
CASRLAGGPEQYF | TGTGCCAGCAGACTAGCGGGAGGGCCCGAGCAGTACTTC | TRBJ2-7 | TRBD2 | TRBV28 | NA
CASSFFLLTGSGSYNEQFF | TGTGCCAGCAGCTTTTTTCTTCTTACGGGTAGCGGGAGCTACAATGAGCAGTTCTTC | TRBJ2-1 | TRBD2 | TRBV7-9 | NA
CASSLAGLAGVNGELFF | TGTGCCAGCAGCTTAGCTGGACTAGCGGGAGTTAACGGGGAGCTGTTTTTT | TRBJ2-2 | TRBD2 | TRBV7-2 | NA
CATSGDRSGMNTEAFF | TGTGCCACCAGCGGGGATAGGAGTGGGATGAACACTGAAGCTTTCTTT | TRBJ1-1 | NA | TRBV15 | NA
CASSLQGEGTEAFF | TGTGCCAGCTCACTACAGGGGGAAGGGACTGAAGCTTTCTTT | TRBJ1-1 | TRBD1 | TRBV18 | NA
CASSLQGAGRPQHF | TGTGCCAGCAGCCTACAGGGGGCGGGGAGGCCCCAGCATTTT | TRBJ1-5 | TRBD1 | TRBV28 | NA
CASRGLLWQPQHF | TGTGCCTCCAGGGGCCTCCTCTGGCAGCCCCAGCATTTT | TRBJ1-5 | NA | TRBV28 | NA
CASSIDRTTNQPQHF | TGTGCCAGTAGTATAGATAGGACGACCAATCAGCCCCAGCATTTT | TRBJ1-5 | NA | TRBV19 | NA
CASSTGQRNQPQHF | TGTGCCAGTAGTACGGGACAGCGCAATCAGCCCCAGCATTTT | TRBJ1-5 | TRBD1 | TRBV19 | once
CASRNHGVTYEQYF | TGTGCCAGCAGAAATCACGGGGTAACCTACGAGCAGTACTTC | TRBJ2-7 | NA | TRBV28 | NA
CASSGRRSSSYNEQFF | TGTGCCAGCAGTGGCCGGAGGTCGAGCTCCTACAATGAGCAGTTCTTC | TRBJ2-1 | NA | TRBV28 | NA
CASRPGQPYGYTF | TGTGCCAGCAGGCCGGGACAGCCCTATGGCTACACCTTC | TRBJ1-2 | TRBD1 | TRBV6-5 | NA
CASSLDRNMNTEAFF | TGTGCCAGCAGCCTGGACAGGAACATGAACACTGAAGCTTTCTTT | TRBJ1-1 | TRBD1 | TRBV5-6 | NA
CASRWGQLNSPLHF | TGCGCCAGCAGGTGGGGACAGCTTAATTCACCCCTCCACTTT | TRBJ1-6 | TRBD1 | TRBV10-2 | NA
CASSLVSGYDTQYF | TGTGCCAGCAGCTTAGTCTCCGGGTACGATACGCAGTATTTT | TRBJ2-3 | NA | TRBV7-9 | NA
CASTPGGGETGELFF | TGCGCCAGCACCCCAGGGGGCGGTGAGACCGGGGAGCTGTTTTTT | TRBJ2-2 | TRBD1 | TRBV5-1 | NA
CAWTSGLAPYEQYF | TGTGCCTGGACTTCGGGACTAGCGCCCTACGAGCAGTACTTC | TRBJ2-7 | TRBD2 | TRBV30 | NA
CATSRPSGAIFEQYF | TGTGCCACCAGCAGACCTAGCGGGGCCATCTTCGAGCAGTACTTC | TRBJ2-7 | TRBD2 | TRBV15 | NA
CASSPRFGGQPGGGNTEAFF | TGTGCCAGTAGTCCCCGATTTGGTGGGCAGCCCGGCGGGGGGAACACTGAAGCTTTCTTT | TRBJ1-1 | NA | TRBV19 | NA
CASRDRQVTDTQYF | TGTGCCAGCAGGGATAGACAGGTCACAGATACGCAGTATTTT | TRBJ2-3 | NA | TRBV2 | NA
CASSMLAGGNTGELFF | TGTGCCAGCAGCATGCTAGCGGGAGGGAACACCGGGGAGCTGTTTTTT | TRBJ2-2 | TRBD2 | TRBV7-6 | NA
CASSLRGHPRGEQFF | TGCGCCAGCAGCTTGCGGGGACACCCACGGGGTGAGCAGTTCTTC | TRBJ2-1 | NA | TRBV5-1 | NA
CASSAGTRETQYF | TGTGCCAGCAGCGCAGGGACACGTGAGACCCAGTACTTC | TRBJ2-5 | NA | TRBV9 | once
CASSLGGHSYEQYF | TGTGCCAGCAGTTTAGGGGGCCACTCCTACGAGCAGTACTTC | TRBJ2-7 | NA | TRBV28 | NA
CASSLGGDSPAKNIQYF | TGTGCCAGCAGCTTAGGAGGGGACTCACCTGCCAAAAACATTCAGTACTTC | TRBJ2-4 | NA | TRBV5-5 | NA
CASSWVGGGNTGELFF | TGCGCCAGCAGCTGGGTGGGCGGAGGGAACACCGGGGAGCTGTTTTTT | TRBJ2-2 | NA | TRBV5-1 | NA